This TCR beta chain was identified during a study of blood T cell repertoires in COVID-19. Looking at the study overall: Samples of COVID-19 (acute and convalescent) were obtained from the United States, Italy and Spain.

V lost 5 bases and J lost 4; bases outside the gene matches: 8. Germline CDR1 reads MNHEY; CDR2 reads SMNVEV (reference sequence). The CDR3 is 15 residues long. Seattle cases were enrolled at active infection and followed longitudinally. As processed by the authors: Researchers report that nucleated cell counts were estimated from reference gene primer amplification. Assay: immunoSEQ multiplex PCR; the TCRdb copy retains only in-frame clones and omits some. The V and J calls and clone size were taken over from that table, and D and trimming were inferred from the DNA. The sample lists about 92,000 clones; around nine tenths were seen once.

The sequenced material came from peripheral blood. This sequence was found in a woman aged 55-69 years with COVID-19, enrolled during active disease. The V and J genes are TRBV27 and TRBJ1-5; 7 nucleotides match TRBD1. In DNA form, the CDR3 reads TGTGCCAGCAGTCCTGACAGGGTGGGGAATCAGCCCCAGCATTTT. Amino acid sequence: CASSPDRVGNQPQHF.